The clone carrying this TCR beta chain was counted ten times or more. Its antigen is undetermined. This specimen comes from a study of T-cell memory formation after mild COVID-19. General study findings and limits: Later expanders leaned toward CD4+, whereas clones contracting from day 15 to 85 were balanced CD4/CD8.

This CDR3 spans 14 amino acids. CDR1 is MGHDK, CDR2 SYGVNS, per germline. Losses at the gene ends were 4 bases for V and 6 bases for J; bases not matched to a gene: 8. TCR alpha and TCR beta cDNA libraries carrying sample barcodes and UMIs were produced by 5'RACE using constant-segment primers. One entry per CDR3 protein, called by TCRdb with MiXCR from the 5' RACE reads. The table records some 300,000 distinct CDR3 sequences, approximately 19% of them present only once. This TCR came from a man between 18 and 35 years old who had mild COVID-19 (a few samples of this study predate the infection). Cell type and time point are not known. Material for sequencing was PBMCs or a T cell subset sorted from them (not recorded which). The V and J genes are TRBV25-1 and TRBJ1-1; TRBD1 matches 7 bases. The CDR3 is CASSGHRGRSEAFF. The CDR3 DNA sequence: TGTGCCAGCAGTGGTCACAGGGGAAGGTCTGAAGCTTTCTTT.